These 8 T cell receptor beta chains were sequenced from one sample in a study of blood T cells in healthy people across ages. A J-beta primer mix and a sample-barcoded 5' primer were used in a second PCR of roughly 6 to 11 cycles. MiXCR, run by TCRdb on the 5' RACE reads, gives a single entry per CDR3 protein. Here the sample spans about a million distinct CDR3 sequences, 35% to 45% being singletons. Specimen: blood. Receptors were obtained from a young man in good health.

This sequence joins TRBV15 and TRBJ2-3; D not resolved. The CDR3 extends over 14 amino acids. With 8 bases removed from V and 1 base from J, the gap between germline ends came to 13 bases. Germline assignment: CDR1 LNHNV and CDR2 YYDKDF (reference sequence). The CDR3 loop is CATGKPTGTDTQYF. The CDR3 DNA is TGTGCCACCGGCAAACCGACGGGCACAGATACGCAGTATTTT.

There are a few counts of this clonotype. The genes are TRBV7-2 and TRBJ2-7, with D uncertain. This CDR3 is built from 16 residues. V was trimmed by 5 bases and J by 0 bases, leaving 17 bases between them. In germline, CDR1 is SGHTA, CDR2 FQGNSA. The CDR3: CASSPQVGFSSYEQYF. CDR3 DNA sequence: TGTGCCAGCAGCCCCCAGGTGGGTTTCAGCTCCTACGAGCAGTACTTC.

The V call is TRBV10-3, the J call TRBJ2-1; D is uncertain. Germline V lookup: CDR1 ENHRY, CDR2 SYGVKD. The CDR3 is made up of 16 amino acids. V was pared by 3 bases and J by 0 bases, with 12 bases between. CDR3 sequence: CAISDKGWSSYNEQFF. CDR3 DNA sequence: TGTGCCATCAGTGATAAGGGCTGGAGCTCCTACAATGAGCAGTTCTTC.

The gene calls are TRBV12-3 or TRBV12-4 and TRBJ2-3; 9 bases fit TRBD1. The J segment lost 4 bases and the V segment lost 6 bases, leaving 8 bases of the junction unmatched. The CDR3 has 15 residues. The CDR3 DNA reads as TGTGCCAGCAGCCCGCCGACAGGGGGGCCAGATACGCAGTATTTT. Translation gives CASSPPTGGPDTQYF.

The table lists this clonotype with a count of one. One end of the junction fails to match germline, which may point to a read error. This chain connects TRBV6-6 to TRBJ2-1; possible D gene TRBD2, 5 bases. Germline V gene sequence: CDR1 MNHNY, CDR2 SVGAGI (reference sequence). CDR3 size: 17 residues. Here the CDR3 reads CASSYEPGMESYNGQFF. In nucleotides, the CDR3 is TGTGCCAGCAGTTATGAACCGGGGATGGAGTCCTACAATGGGCAGTTCTTC.

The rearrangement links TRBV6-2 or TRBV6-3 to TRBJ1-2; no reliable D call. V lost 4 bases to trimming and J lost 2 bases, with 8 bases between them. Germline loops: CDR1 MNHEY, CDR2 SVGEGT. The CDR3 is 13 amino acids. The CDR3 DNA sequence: TGTGCCAGCAGTTCCTTGGGAAACTATGGCTACACCTTC. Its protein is CASSSLGNYGYTF.

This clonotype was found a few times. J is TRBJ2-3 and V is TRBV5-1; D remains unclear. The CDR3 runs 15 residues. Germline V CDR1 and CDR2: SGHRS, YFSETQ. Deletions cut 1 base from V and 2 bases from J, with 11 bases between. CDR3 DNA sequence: TGCGCCAGCAGCTTGTTGACCTCCGACACAGATACGCAGTATTTT. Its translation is CASSLLTSDTDTQYF.

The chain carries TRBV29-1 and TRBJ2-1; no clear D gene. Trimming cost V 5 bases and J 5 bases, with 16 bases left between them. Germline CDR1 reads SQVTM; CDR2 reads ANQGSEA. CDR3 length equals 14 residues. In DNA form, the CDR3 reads TGCAGCGTTCATCGACACCCATCGGACAATGAGCAGTTCTTC. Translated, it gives CSVHRHPSDNEQFF.